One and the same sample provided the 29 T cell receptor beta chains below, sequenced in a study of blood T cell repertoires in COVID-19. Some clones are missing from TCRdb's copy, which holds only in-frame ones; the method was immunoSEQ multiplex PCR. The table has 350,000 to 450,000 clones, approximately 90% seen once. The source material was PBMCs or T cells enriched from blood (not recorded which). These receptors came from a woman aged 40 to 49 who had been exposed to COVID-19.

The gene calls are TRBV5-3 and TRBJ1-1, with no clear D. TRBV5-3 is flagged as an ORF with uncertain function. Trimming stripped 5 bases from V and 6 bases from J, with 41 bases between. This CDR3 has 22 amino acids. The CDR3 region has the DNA TGTGCCAGAAGTCATTCTGAATTGACCCATGTGAGGGAAGTGGGCCCTCATCCTGAAGCTTTCTTT. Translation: CARSHSELTHVREVGPHPEAFF.

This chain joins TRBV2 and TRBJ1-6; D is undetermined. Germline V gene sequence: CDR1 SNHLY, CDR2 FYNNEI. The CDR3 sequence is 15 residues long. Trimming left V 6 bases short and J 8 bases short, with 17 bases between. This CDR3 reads CASSPLPGRYSPLHF. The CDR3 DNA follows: TGTGCCAGCAGCCCTCTTCCGGGGAGATATTCACCCCTCCACTTT.

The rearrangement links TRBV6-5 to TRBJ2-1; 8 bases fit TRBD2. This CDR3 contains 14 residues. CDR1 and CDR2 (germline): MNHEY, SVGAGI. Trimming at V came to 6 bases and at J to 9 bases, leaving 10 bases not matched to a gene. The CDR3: CASSKGLGNSEQFF. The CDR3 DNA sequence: TGTGCCAGCAGCAAGGGACTAGGTAATAGTGAGCAGTTCTTC.

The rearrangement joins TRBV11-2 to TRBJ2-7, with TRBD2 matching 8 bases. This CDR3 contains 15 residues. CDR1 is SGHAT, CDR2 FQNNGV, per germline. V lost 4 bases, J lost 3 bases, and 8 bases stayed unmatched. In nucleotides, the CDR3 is TGTGCCAGCAGCTCCTGGACGGGAGGGGGCTACGAGCAGTACTTC. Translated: CASSSWTGGGYEQYF.

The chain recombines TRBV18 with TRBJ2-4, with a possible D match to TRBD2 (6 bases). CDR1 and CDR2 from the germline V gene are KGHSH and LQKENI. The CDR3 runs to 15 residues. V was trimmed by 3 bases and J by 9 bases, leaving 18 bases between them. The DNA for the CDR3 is TGTGCCAGCTCACCGAAAAACCAGAAGGGAGGCATTCAGTACTTC. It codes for CASSPKNQKGGIQYF.

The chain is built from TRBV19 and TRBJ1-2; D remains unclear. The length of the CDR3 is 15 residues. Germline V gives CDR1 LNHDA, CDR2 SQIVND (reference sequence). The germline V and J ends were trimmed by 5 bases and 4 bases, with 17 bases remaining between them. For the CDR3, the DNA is TGTGCCAGTAGTGACGGGTCGAGTCGGGTCTATGGCTACACCTTC. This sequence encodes CASSDGSSRVYGYTF.

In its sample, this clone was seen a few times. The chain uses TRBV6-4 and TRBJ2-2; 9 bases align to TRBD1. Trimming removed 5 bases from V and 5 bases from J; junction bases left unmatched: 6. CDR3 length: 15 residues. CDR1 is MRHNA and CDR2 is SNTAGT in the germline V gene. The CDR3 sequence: CASSSETGGTGELFF. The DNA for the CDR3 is TGTGCCAGCAGTTCTGAGACAGGGGGGACCGGGGAGCTGTTTTTT.

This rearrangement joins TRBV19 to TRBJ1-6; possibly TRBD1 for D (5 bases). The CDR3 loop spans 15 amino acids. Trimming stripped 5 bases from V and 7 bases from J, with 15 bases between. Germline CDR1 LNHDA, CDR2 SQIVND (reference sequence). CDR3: CASSVQGVENSPLHF. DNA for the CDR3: TGTGCCAGTAGTGTTCAGGGTGTGGAAAATTCACCCCTCCACTTT.

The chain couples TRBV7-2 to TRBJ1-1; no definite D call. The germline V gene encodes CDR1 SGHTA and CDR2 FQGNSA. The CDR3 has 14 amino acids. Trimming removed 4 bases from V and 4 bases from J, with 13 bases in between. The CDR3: CASSSGRVTTEAFF. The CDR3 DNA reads TGTGCCAGCAGCTCTGGCCGGGTGACCACTGAAGCTTTCTTT.

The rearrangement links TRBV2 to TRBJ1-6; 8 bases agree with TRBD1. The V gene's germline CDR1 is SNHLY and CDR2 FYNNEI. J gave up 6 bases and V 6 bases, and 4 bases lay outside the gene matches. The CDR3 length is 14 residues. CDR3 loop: CASRYGQGNSPLHF. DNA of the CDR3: TGTGCCAGCAGATACGGACAGGGTAATTCACCCCTCCACTTT.

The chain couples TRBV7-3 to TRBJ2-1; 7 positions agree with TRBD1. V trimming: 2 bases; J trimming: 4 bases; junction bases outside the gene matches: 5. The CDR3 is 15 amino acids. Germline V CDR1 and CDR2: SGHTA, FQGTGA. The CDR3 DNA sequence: TGTGCCAGCAGCTTAGTAGGGGGACAGTACAATGAGCAGTTCTTC. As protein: CASSLVGGQYNEQFF.

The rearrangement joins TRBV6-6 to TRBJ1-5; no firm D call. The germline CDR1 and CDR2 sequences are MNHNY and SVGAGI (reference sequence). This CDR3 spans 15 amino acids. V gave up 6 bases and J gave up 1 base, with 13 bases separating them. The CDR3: CASSRHWESNQPQHF. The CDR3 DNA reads TGTGCCAGCAGCCGCCATTGGGAGAGCAATCAGCCCCAGCATTTT.

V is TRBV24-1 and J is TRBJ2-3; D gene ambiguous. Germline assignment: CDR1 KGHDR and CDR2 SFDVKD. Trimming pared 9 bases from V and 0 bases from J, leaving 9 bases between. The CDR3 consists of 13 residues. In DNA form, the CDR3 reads TGTGCCACCCGATTCGGGAGCACAGATACGCAGTATTTT. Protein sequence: CATRFGSTDTQYF.

This CDR3 is CASSPPPTF. In DNA, the CDR3 is TGTGCCAGTAGTCCTCCCCCCACCTTC. V and J are TRBV19 and TRBJ1-2, with unresolved D. This CDR3 is built from 9 residues. Deletions cut 5 bases from V and 13 bases from J, with 8 bases between. From germline, CDR1 is LNHDA and CDR2 SQIVND (reference sequence). Full variable domain (outside the CDR3, taken from reference TRBV19 and TRBJ1-2): DGGITQSPKYLFRKEGQNVTLSCEQNLNHDAMYWYRQDPGQGLRLIYYSQIVNDFQKGDIAEGYSVSREKKESFPLTVTSAQKNPTAFYLCASSPPPTFGSGTRLTVV.

CDR3 amino acids: CASSEVAGANEQFF. CDR3 nucleotide sequence: TGTGCCAGCAGTGAGGTAGCGGGAGCAAATGAGCAGTTCTTC. This chain links TRBV2 with TRBJ2-1; 9 bases line up with TRBD2. From germline, CDR1 is SNHLY and CDR2 FYNNEI. CDR3 size: 14 residues. Trimming at V came to 3 bases and at J to 7 bases, leaving 4 bases not matched to a gene.

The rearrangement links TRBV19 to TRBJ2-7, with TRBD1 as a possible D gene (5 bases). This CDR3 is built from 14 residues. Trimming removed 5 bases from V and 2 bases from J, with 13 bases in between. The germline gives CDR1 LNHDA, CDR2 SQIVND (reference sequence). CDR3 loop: CASSLTWGTYEQYF. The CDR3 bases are TGTGCCAGTAGTCTGACCTGGGGCACCTACGAGCAGTACTTC.

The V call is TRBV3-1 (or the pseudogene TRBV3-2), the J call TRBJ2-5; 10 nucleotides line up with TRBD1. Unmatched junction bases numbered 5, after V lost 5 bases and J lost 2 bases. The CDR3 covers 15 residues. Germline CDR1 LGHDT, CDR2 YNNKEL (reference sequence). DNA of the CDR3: TGTGCCAGCAGCTGGCCGGGACAGGGGCAAGAGACCCAGTACTTC. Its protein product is CASSWPGQGQETQYF.

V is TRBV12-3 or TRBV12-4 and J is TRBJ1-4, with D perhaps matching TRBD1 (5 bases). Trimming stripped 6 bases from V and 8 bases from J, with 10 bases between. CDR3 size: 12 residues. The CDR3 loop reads CASSLNREKLFF. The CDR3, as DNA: TGTGCCAGCAGCCTTAACAGGGAAAAACTGTTTTTT.

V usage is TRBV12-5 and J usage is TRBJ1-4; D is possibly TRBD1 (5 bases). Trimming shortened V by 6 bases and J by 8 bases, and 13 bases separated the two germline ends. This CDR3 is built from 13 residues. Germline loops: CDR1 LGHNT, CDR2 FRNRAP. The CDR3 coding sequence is TGTGCTAGTGGGACCAGGGTTTCAGAAAAACTGTTTTTT. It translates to CASGTRVSEKLFF.

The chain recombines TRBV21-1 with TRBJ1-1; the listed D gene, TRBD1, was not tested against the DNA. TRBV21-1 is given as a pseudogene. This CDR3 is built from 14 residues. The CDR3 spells CASSRTSMNTEAFF. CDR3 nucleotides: TGTGCCAGCAGCAGAACAAGTATGAACACTGAAGCTTTCTTT.

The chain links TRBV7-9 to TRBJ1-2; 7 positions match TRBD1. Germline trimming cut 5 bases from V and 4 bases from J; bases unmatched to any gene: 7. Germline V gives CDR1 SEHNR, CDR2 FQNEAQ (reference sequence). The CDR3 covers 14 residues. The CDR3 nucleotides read TGTGCCAGCAGCCTCAGGGGGTCGGGCTATGGCTACACCTTC. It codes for CASSLRGSGYGYTF.

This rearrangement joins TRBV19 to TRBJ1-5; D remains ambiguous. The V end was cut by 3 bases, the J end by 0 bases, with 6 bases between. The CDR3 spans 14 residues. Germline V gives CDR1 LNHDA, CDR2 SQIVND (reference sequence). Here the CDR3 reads CASSIKNSNQPQHF. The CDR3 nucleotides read TGTGCCAGTAGTATTAAAAATAGCAATCAGCCCCAGCATTTT.

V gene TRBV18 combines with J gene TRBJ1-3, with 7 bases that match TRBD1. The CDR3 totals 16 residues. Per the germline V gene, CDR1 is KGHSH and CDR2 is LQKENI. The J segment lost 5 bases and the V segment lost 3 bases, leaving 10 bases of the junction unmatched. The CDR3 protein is CASSPIDRAQRNTIYF. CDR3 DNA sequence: TGTGCCAGCTCACCGATCGACAGGGCCCAAAGAAACACCATATATTTT.

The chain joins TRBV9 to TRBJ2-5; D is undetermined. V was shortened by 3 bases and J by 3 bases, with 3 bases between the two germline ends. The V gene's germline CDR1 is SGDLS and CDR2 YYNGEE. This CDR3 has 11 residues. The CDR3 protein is CASSAEETQYF. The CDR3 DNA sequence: TGTGCCAGCAGCGCCGAAGAGACCCAGTACTTC.

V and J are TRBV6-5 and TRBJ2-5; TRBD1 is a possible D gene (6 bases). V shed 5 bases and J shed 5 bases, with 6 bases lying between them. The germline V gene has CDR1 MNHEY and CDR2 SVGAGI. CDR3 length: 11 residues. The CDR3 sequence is CASSQGETQYF. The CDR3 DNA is TGTGCCAGCAGTCAGGGGGAGACCCAGTACTTC.

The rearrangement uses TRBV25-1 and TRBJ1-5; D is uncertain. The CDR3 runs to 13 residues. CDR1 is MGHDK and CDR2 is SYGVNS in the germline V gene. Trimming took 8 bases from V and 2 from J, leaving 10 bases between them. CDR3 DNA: TGTGCCAGCCTGCTAGATCGCAATCAGCCCCAGCATTTT. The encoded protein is CASLLDRNQPQHF.

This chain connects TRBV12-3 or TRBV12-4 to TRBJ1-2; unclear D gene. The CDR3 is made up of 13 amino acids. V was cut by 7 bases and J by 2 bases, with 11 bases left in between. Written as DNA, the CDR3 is TGTGCCAGCACACCAGGTTTCAACTATGGCTACACCTTC. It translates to CASTPGFNYGYTF.

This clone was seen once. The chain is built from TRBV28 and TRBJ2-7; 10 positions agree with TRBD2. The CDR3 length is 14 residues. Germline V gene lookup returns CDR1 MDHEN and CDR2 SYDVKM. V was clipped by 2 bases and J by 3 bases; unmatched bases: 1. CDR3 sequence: CASSLTSGNYEQYF. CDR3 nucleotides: TGTGCCAGCAGTTTAACTAGCGGGAACTACGAGCAGTACTTC.

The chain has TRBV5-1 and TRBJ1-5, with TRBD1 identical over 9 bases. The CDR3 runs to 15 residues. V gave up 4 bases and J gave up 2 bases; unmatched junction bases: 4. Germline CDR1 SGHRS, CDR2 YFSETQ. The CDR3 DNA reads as TGCGCCAGCAGCCCGGACAGGGGAGGCAATCAGCCCCAGCATTTT. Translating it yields CASSPDRGGNQPQHF.